This TCR beta chain was recovered during a study of blood T cells in healthy people across ages. For the second PCR, which ran for roughly 6 to 12 cycles, a sample-barcoded 5' primer and a J-beta primer mix were used. TCRdb independently ran MiXCR on the 5' RACE reads; one entry per CDR3 protein. The repertoire holds about 780,000 distinct CDR3 sequences, about 42% seen once, with around 18% in the top ten. The CDR3 runs to 17 residues. Trimming took 3 bases from V and 5 from J; bases not matched to a gene: 9. Germline V gene data show CDR1 as LGHNA and CDR2 as YNFKEQ. The chain combines TRBV4-2 with TRBJ1-6; TRBD1 matches at 8 bases. The sequenced material came from blood. This clonotype was sampled from an elderly man in good health. The CDR3: CASSQFMTGAHNSPLHF. Written as DNA, the CDR3 is TGTGCCAGCAGCCAGTTCATGACAGGGGCCCATAATTCACCCCTCCACTTT.